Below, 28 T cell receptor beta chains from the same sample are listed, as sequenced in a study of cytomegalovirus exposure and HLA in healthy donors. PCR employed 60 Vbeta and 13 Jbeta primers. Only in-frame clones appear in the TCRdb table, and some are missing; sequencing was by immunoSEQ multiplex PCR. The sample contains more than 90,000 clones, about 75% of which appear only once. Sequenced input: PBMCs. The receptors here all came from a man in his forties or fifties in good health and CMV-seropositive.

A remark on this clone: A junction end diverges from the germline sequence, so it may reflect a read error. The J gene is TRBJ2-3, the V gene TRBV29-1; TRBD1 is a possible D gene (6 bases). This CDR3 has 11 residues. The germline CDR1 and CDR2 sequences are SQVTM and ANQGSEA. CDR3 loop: CSVDAGTSTHF. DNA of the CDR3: TGCAGCGTTGACGCCGGGACATCGACCCATTTT.

CDR3 nucleotides: TGTGCCAGCAGCTTAGCGTCCGGGGCGGGGGCCGAGACCCAGTACTTC. Its translation: CASSLASGAGAETQYF. The rearrangement joins TRBV7-2 to TRBJ2-5; tentatively, D is TRBD2 (7 bases). CDR3 length: 16 amino acids. Per the germline V gene, CDR1 is SGHTA and CDR2 is FQGNSA. Trimming removed 0 bases at V and 5 bases at J, with 16 bases between.

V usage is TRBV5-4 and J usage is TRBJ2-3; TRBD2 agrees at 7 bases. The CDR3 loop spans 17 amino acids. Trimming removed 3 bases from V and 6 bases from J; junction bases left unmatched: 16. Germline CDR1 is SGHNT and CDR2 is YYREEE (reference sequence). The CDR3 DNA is TGTGCCAGCAGCTCGTCGGGAGGTCGCGGGAGTGGGGATACGCAGTATTTT. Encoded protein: CASSSSGGRGSGDTQYF.

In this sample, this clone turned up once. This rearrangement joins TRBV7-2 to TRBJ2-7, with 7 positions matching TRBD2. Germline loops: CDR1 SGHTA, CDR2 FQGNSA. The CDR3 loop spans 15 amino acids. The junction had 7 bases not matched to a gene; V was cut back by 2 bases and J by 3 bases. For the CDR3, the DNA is TGTGCCAGCAGCTTAATCCTAGCGGTAAACTACGAGCAGTACTTC. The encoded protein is CASSLILAVNYEQYF.

DNA for the CDR3: TGCAGCTCTTGGACAGGGGAAAGTGGGACTGAAGCTTTCTTT. Translating it yields CSSWTGESGTEAFF. The chain joins TRBV29-1 to TRBJ1-1; TRBD1 matches 9 bases. In germline, CDR1 is SQVTM, CDR2 ANQGSEA. CDR3 size: 14 residues. With 8 bases clipped from V and 5 bases from J, the junction kept 12 bases outside the gene matches.

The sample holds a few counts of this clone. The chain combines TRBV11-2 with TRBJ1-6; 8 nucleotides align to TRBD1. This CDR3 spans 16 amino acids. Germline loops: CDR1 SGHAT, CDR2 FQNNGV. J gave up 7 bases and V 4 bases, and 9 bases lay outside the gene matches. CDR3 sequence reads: CASSSQWTGLNSPLHF. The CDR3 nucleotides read TGTGCCAGCAGCTCTCAATGGACAGGGCTCAATTCACCCCTCCACTTT.

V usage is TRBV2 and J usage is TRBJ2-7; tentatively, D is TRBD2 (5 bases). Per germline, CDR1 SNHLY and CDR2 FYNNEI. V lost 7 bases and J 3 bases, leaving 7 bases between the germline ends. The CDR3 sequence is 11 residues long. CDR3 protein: CASITSYEQYF. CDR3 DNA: TGTGCCAGCATTACTAGCTACGAGCAGTACTTC.

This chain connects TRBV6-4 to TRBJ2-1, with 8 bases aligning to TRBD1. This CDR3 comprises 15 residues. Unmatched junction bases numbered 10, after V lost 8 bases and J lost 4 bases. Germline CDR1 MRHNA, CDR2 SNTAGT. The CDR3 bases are TGTGCCAGCGAATACCAGGGGGCAAGGTACAATGAGCAGTTCTTC. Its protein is CASEYQGARYNEQFF.

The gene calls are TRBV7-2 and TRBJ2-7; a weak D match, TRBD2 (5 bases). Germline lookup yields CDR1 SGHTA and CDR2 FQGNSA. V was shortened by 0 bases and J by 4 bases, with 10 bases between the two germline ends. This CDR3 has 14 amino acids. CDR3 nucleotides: TGTGCCAGCAGCTTAGCAGGGAGCGATTACGAGCAGTACTTC. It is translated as CASSLAGSDYEQYF.

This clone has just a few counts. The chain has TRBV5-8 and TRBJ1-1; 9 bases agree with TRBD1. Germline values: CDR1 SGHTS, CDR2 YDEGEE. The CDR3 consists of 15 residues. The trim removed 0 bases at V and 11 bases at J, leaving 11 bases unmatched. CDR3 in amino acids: CASSLGTGAIFWAFF. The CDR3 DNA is TGTGCCAGCAGCTTGGGGACAGGGGCGATATTTTGGGCTTTCTTT.

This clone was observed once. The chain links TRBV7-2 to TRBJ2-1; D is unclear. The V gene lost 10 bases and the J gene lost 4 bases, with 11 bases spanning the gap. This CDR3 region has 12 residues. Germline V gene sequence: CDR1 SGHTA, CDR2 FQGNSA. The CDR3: CATVRRYNEQFF. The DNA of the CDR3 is TGTGCCACCGTAAGGCGGTACAATGAGCAGTTCTTC.

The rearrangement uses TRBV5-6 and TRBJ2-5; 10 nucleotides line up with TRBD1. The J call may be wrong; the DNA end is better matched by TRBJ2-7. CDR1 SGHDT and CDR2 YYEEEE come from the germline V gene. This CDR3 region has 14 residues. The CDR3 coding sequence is TGTGCCAGCAGCTGGCGGACAGGGGGGTTCGAGCAGTACTTC. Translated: CASSWRTGGFEQYF.

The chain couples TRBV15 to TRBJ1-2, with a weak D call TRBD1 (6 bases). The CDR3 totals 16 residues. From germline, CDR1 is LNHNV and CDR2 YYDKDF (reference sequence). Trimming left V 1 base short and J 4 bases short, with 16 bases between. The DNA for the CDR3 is TGTGCCACCAGCAGAGGCGGGGGCGCATTTGCCTATGGCTACACCTTC. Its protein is CATSRGGGAFAYGYTF.

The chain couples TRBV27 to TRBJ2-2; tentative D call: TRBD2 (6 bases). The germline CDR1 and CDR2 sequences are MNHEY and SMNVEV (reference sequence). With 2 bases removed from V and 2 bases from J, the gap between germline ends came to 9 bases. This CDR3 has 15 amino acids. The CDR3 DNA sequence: TGTGCCAGCAGTTTAATAGGACTAAACACCGGGGAGCTGTTTTTT. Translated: CASSLIGLNTGELFF.

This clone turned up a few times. In DNA, the CDR3 is TGTGCCAGCAGTCGACTAGCGGGAGTCGAGCAGTACTTC. The encoded protein is CASSRLAGVEQYF. This chain joins TRBV27 and TRBJ2-7, with 12 positions matching TRBD2. V shed 5 bases, J shed 6 bases, and the junction held 2 bases outside the gene matches. CDR1 is MNHEY and CDR2 is SMNVEV in the germline V gene (reference sequence). The CDR3 totals 13 residues.

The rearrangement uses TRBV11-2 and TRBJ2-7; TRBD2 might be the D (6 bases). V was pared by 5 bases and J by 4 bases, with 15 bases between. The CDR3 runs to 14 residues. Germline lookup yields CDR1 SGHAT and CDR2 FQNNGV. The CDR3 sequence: CASSPGTPVYEQYF. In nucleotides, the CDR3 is TGTGCCAGCAGCCCCGGGACTCCGGTGTACGAGCAGTACTTC.

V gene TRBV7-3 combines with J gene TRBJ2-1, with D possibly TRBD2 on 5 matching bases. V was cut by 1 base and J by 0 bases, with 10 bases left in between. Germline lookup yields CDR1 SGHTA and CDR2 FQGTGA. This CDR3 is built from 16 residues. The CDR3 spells CASSLRAGLSYNEQFF. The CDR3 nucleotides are TGTGCCAGCAGCTTAAGGGCGGGCCTCTCCTACAATGAGCAGTTCTTC.

The CDR3 nucleotides are TGTGCCAGCAGCCCAGGGATCTGGAGGGCCCGTTTCACAGATACGCAGTATTTT. This encodes CASSPGIWRARFTDTQYF. The rearrangement links TRBV7-9 to TRBJ2-3, with D maybe TRBD2 (6 bases). The CDR3 loop spans 18 amino acids. With 5 bases removed from V and 2 bases from J, the gap between germline ends came to 23 bases. The germline CDR1 and CDR2 sequences are SEHNR and FQNEAQ (reference sequence).

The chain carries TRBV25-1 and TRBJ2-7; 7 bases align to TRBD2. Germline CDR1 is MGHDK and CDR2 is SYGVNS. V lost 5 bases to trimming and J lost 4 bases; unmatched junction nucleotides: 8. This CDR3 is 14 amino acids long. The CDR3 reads CASSYRDYPYEQYF. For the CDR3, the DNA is TGTGCCAGCAGTTACCGGGACTATCCTTACGAGCAGTACTTC.

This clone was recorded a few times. CDR3 residues: CASTETAGVYNEQFF. As DNA, the CDR3 is TGTGCCAGCACCGAGACGGCGGGGGTATACAATGAGCAGTTCTTC. The chain employs TRBV6-1 and TRBJ2-1; TRBD2 agrees at 7 bases. The CDR3 is 15 residues long. The V and J ends lost 7 bases and 4 bases, in that order; junction bases with no gene match: 10. CDR1 is MNHNS and CDR2 is SASEGT in the germline V gene.

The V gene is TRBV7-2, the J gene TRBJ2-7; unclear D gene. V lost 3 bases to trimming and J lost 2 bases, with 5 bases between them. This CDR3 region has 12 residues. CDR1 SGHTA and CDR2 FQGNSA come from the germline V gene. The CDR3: CASSFYAYEQYF. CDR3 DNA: TGTGCCAGCAGCTTTTATGCCTACGAGCAGTACTTC. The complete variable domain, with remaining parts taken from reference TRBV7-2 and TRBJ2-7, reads GAGVSQSPSNKVTEKGKDVELRCDPISGHTALYWYRQSLGQGLEFLIYFQGNSAPDKSGLPSDRFSAERTGGSVSTLTIQRTQQEDSAVYLCASSFYAYEQYFGPGTRLTVT.

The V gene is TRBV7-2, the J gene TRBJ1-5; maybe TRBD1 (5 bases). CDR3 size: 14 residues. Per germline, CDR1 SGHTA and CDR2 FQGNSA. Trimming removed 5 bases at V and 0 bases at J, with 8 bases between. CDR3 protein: CASSPQGSNQPQHF. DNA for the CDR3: TGTGCCAGCAGCCCTCAGGGTAGCAATCAGCCCCAGCATTTT.

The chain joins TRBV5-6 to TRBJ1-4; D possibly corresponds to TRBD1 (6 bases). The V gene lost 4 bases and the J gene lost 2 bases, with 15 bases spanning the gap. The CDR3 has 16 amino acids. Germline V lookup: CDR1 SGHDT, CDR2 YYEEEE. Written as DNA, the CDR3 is TGTGCCAGCAGCCAGCGACAGGTTCTCACTAATGAAAAACTGTTTTTT. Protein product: CASSQRQVLTNEKLFF.

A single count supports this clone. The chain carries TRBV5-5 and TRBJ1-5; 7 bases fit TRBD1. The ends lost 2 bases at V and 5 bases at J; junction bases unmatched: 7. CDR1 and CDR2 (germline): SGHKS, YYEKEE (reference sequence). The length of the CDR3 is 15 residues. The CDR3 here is CASSFYDREYQPQHF. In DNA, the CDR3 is TGTGCCAGCAGCTTCTACGACAGGGAATATCAGCCCCAGCATTTT.

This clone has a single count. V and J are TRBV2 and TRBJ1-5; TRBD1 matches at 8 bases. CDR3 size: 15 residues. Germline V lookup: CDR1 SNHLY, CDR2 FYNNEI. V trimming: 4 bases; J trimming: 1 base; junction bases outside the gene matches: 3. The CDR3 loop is CASSAWTGSNQPQHF. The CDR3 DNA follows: TGTGCCAGCAGTGCGTGGACAGGGAGCAATCAGCCCCAGCATTTT.

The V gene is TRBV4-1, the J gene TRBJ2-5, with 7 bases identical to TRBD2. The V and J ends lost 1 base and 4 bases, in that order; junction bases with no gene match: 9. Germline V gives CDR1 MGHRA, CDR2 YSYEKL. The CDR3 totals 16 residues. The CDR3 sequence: CASSQASGRGRETQYF. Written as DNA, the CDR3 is TGCGCCAGCAGCCAAGCTAGCGGTCGTGGGAGAGAGACCCAGTACTTC.

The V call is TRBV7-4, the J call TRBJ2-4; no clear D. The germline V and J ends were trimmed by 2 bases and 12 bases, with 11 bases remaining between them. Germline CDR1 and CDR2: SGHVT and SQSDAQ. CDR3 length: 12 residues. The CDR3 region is CASSLRVRAQYF. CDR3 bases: TGTGCCAGCAGCTTACGGGTTCGAGCTCAGTACTTC.

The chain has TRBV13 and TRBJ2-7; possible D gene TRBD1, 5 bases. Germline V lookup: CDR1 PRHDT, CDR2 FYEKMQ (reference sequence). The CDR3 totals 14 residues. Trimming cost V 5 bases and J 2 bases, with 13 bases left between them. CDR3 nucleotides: TGTGCCAGCAGCAACCCAGGGTCCCCCTACGAGCAGTACTTC. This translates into CASSNPGSPYEQYF.